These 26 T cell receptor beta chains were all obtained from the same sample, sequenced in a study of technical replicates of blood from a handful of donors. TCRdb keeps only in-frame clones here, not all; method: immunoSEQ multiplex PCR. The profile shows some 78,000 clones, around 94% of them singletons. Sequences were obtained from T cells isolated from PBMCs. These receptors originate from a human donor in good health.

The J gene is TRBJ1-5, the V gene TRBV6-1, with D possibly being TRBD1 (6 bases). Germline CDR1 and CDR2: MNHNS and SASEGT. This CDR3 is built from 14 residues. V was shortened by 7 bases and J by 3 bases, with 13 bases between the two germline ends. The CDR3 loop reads CASIQGVDNQPQHF. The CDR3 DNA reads TGTGCCAGCATACAGGGAGTGGACAATCAGCCCCAGCATTTT.

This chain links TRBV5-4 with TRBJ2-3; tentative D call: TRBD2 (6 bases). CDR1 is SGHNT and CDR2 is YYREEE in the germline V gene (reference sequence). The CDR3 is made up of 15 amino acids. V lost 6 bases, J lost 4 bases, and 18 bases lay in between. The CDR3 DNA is TGTGCCAGCACCTACGTAAGCGGGCCTTCAGATACGCAGTATTTT. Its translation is CASTYVSGPSDTQYF.

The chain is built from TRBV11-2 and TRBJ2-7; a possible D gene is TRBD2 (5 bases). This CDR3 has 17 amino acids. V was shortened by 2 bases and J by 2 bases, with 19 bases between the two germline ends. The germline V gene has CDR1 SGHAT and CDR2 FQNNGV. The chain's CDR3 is CASSLIPRASRPYEQYF. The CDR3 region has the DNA TGTGCCAGCAGCTTAATTCCCCGGGCTAGCCGACCCTACGAGCAGTACTTC.

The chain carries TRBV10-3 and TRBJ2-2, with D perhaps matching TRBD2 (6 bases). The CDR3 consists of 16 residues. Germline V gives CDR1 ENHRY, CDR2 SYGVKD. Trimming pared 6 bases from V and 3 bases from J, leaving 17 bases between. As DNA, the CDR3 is TGTGCCATCAGCCCGAGACGGGGGAGCGACACCGGGGAGCTGTTTTTT. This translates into CAISPRRGSDTGELFF.

This CDR3 reads CASSPARGAFF. Here the CDR3 DNA reads TGTGCCAGCAGTCCAGCCAGGGGAGCTTTCTTT. The chain recombines TRBV6-6 with TRBJ1-1; D perhaps matches TRBD1 (6 bases). The CDR3 length is 11 residues. Deletions cut 5 bases from V and 10 bases from J, with 11 bases between. Germline lookup yields CDR1 MNHNY and CDR2 SVGAGI (reference sequence).

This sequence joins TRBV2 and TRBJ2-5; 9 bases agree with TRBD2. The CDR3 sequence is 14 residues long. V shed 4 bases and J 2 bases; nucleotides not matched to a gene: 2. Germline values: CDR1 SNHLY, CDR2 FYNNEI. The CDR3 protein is CASSVSGGQETQYF. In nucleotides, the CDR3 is TGTGCCAGCAGTGTAAGCGGGGGGCAAGAGACCCAGTACTTC. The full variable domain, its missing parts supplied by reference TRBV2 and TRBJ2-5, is EPEVTQTPSHQVTQMGQEVILRCVPISNHLYFYWYRQILGQKVEFLVSFYNNEISEKSEIFDDQFSVERPDGSNFTLKIRSTKLEDSAMYFCASSVSGGQETQYFGPGTRLLVL.

The chain's CDR3 is CASSASSTSIHNEQFF. Here the CDR3 DNA reads TGTGCCAGCAGTGCTAGCTCAACATCCATCCACAATGAGCAGTTCTTC. The chain links TRBV2 to TRBJ2-1, with D perhaps TRBD2 (5 bases). CDR1 and CDR2 (germline): SNHLY, FYNNEI. Trimming removed 4 bases from V and 5 bases from J, with 18 bases in between. The CDR3 spans 16 residues.

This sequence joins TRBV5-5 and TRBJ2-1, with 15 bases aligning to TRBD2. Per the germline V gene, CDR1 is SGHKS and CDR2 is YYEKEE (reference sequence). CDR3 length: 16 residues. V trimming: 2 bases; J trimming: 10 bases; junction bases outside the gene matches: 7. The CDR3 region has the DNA TGTGCCAGCAGCTTTACGGGACTAGCGGGGGGATGGGAGCAGTTCTTC. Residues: CASSFTGLAGGWEQFF.

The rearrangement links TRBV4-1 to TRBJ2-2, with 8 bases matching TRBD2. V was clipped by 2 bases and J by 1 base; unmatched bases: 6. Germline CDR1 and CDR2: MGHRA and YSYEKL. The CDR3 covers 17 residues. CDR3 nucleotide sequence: TGCGCCAGCAGCCAAACTCCGGGACTAGAGAACACCGGGGAGCTGTTTTTT. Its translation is CASSQTPGLENTGELFF.

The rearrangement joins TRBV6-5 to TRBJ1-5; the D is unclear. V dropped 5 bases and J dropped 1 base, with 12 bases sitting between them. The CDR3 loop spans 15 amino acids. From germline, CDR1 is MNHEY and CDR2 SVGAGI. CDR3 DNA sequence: TGTGCCAGCAGTCCCCTTACACAAAGCAATCAGCCCCAGCATTTT. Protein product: CASSPLTQSNQPQHF.

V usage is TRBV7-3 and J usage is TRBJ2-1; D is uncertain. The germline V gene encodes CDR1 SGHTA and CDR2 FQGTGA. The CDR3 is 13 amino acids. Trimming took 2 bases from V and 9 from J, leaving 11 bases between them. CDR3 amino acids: CASSLSVKSEQFF. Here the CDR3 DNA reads TGTGCCAGCAGCTTATCCGTGAAGAGTGAGCAGTTCTTC.

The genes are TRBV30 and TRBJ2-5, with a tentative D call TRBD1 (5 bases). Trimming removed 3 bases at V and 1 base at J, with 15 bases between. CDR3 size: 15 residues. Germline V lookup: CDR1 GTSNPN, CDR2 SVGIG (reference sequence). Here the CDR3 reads CAWSPGREFQETQYF. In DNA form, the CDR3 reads TGTGCCTGGAGCCCCGGCAGGGAATTCCAAGAGACCCAGTACTTC.

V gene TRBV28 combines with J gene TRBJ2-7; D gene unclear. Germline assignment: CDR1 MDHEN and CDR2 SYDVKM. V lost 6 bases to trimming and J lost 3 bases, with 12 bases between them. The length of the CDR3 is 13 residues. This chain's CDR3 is CASRRVTNYEQYF. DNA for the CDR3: TGTGCCAGCAGGAGAGTAACGAACTACGAGCAGTACTTC. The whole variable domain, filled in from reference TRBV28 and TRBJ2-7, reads DVKVTQSSRYLVKRTGEKVFLECVQDMDHENMFWYRQDPGLGLRLIYFSYDVKMKEKGDIPEGYSVSREKKERFSLILESASTNQTSMYLCASRRVTNYEQYFGPGTRLTVT.

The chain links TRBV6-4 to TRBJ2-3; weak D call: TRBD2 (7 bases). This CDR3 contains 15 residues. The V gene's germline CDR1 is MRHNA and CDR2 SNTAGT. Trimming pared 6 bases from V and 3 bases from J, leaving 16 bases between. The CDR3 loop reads CASSAQGGLTDTQYF. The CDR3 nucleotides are TGTGCCAGCAGCGCCCAAGGGGGACTAACAGATACGCAGTATTTT.

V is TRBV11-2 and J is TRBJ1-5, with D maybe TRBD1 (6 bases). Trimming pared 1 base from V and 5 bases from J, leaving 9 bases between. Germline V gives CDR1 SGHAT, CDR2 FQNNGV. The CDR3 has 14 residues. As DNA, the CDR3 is TGTGCCAGCAGCTTAGGCGGACAGTATCAGCCCCAGCATTTT. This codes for CASSLGGQYQPQHF.

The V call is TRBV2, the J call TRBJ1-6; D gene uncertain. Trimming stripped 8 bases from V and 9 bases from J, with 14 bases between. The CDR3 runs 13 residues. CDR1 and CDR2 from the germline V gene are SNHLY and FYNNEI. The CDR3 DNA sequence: TGTGCCAGCGTATATGGGAGGAGTTCACCCCTCCACTTT. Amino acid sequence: CASVYGRSSPLHF.

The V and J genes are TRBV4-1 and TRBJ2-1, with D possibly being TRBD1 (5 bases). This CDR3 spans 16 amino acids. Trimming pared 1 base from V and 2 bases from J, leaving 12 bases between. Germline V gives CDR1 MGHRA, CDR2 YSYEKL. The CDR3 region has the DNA TGCGCCAGCAGCCAAGTTGTCAGGGTAACCTACAATGAGCAGTTCTTC. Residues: CASSQVVRVTYNEQFF.

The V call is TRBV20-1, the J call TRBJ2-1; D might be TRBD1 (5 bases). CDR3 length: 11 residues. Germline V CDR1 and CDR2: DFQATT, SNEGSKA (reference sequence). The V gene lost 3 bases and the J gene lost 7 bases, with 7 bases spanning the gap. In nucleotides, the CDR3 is TGCAGTGCTAGTCAGGGAAATGAGCAGTTCTTC. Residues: CSASQGNEQFF.

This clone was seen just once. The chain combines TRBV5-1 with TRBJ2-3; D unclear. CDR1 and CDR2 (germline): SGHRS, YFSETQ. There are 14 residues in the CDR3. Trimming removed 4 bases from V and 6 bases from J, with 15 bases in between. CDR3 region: CASSLYLLEDTQYF. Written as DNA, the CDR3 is TGCGCCAGCAGCCTCTACCTTTTAGAGGATACGCAGTATTTT.

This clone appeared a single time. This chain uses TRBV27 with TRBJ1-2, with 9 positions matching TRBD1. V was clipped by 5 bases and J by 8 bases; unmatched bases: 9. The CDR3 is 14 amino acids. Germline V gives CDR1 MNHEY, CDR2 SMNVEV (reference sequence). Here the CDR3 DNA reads TGTGCCAGCAGTCCAGGGACAGGGAGGGGAGGCTACACCTTC. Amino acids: CASSPGTGRGGYTF.

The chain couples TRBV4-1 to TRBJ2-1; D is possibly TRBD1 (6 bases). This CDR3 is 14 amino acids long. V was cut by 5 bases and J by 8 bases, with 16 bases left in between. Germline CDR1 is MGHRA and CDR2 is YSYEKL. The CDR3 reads CASSGGHAVDEQFF. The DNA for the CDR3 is TGCGCCAGCAGCGGGGGCCACGCGGTGGATGAGCAGTTCTTC.

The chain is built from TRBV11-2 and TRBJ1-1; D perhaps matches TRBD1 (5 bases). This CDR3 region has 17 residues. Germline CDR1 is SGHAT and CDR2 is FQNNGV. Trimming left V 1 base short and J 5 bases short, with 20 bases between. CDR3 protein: CASSLVLGVQGGTEAFF. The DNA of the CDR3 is TGTGCCAGCAGCTTAGTTCTCGGAGTCCAGGGAGGGACTGAAGCTTTCTTT.

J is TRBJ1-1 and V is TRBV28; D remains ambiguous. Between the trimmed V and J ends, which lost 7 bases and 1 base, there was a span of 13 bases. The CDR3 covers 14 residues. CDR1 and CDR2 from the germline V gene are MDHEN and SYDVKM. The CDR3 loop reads CASIAGGRNTEAFF. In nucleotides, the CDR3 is TGTGCCAGCATAGCAGGAGGGCGGAACACTGAAGCTTTCTTT.

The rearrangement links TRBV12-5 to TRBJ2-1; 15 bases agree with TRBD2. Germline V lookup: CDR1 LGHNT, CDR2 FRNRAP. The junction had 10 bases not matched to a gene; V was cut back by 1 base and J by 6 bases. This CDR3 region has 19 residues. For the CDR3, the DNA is TGTGCTAGTGGTTTGGCCCTCGGGACTAGCGGGGGGTTTATCAATGAGCAGTTCTTC. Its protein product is CASGLALGTSGGFINEQFF.

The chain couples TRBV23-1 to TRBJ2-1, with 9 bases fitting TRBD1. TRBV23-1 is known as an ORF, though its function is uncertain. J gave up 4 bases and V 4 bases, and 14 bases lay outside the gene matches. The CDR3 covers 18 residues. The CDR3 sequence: CASSRPLGDRVVYNEQFF. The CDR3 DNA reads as TGCGCCAGCAGTCGGCCCCTTGGGGACAGGGTGGTATACAATGAGCAGTTCTTC.

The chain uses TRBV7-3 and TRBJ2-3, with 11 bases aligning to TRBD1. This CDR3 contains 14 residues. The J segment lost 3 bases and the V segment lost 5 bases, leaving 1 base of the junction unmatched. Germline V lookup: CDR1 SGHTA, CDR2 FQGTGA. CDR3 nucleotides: TGTGCCAGCAGCCGGGACAGGGGGACAGATACGCAGTATTTT. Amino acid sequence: CASSRDRGTDTQYF.